This entry concerns a single T cell receptor (beta chain). These data come from a study of technical replicates of blood from a handful of donors. Clones were read by immunoSEQ multiplex PCR, and TCRdb kept only the in-frame ones, dropping some. This sample yields more than 95,000 clones, of which 95% are seen a single time; about 0.21% belongs to the top ten. Per the germline V gene, CDR1 is SGHRS and CDR2 is YFSETQ. The CDR3 is 17 amino acids. With V trimmed by 3 bases and J by 0 bases, 3 bases remained unmatched. The source material was T cells isolated from PBMCs. The chain carries TRBV5-1 and TRBJ2-1; 13 bases agree with TRBD2. This receptor was obtained from a human donor in good health. The CDR3, as DNA: TGCGCCAGCAGCTGGGGACTAGCGGGACGCTCCTACAATGAGCAGTTCTTC. It specifies CASSWGLAGRSYNEQFF.